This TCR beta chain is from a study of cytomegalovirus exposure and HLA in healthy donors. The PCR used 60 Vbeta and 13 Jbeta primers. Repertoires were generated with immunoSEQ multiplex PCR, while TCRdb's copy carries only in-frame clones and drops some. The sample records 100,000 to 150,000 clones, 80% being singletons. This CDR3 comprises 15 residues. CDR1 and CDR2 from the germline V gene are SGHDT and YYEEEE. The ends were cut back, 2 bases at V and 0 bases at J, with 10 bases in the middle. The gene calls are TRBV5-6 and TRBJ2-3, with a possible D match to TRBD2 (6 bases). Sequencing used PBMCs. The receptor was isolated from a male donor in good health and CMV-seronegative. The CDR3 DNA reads TGTGCCAGCAGCTTTGGGACTCGAAGCACAGATACGCAGTATTTT. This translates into CASSFGTRSTDTQYF.